This T cell receptor (beta chain) comes out of a study of blood T cells in healthy people across ages. This clonotype has ten or more counts. CDR1 and CDR2 from the germline V gene are SGHTA and FQGNSA. Trimming cost V 5 bases and J 0 bases; bases outside gene matches: 7. The CDR3 runs to 15 residues. The use of a sample-barcoded 5' primer and a J-beta primer mix characterized a second PCR of roughly 6 to 11 cycles. Each CDR3 protein is one row after TCRdb ran MiXCR on the 5' RACE reads. The sample holds approximately 1,000,000 distinct CDR3 sequences, more than 40% seen once. This chain connects TRBV7-2 to TRBJ2-7; 7 bases match TRBD2. The sample consisted of blood. The clonotype was recovered from a woman aged 55-70 years in good health. The CDR3 nucleotides are TGTGCCAGCAGCGAAGCGGGACTGAGCTCCTACGAGCAGTACTTC. As protein: CASSEAGLSSYEQYF.